This T cell receptor (beta chain) was sequenced during a study of blood T cell repertoires in COVID-19. Study details: Italy, Spain and the United States were the sources of the convalescent and acute COVID-19 samples. The analysed material was cDNA or gDNA that came from T cells, B-cell-depleted T cells, or PBMCs.

Original handling: Amplification of reference gene primers provided the estimated nucleated cell counts. TCRdb keeps only in-frame clones here, not all; method: immunoSEQ multiplex PCR. That table supplies the V and J calls and clone size; D and trimming were determined from the DNA. The sample includes some 350,000 clones, 90% of them seen just once. CDR1 is SGHTA, CDR2 FQGNSA, per germline. Germline trimming cut 5 bases from V and 7 bases from J; bases unmatched to any gene: 5. CDR3 length: 14 residues. What was sequenced was peripheral blood. This TCR was recovered from a man aged 18 to 29 with active or convalescent COVID-19. V usage is TRBV7-2 and J usage is TRBJ1-6; TRBD1 aligns across 7 bases. The CDR3 DNA follows: TGTGCCAGCAGCCTACAGGGGCAGAATTCACCCCTCCACTTT. As protein: CASSLQGQNSPLHF.